This T cell receptor beta chain is from a study of T cells in Graves' hyperthyroidism and ophthalmopathy. Amplification yielded TCR beta CDR3 regions, with RNA transcripts as the source. A first-round RT-PCR of the TCR CDR3 used the HTBI primer set. MiXCR, applied by TCRdb to the multiplex PCR reads, yields one record per CDR3 protein. The data hold about 420,000 distinct CDR3 sequences, with approximately 14% observed a single time. The CDR3 extends over 13 amino acids. Germline V lookup: CDR1 LNHNV, CDR2 YYDKDF (reference sequence). Trimming removed 1 base from V and 7 bases from J, with 8 bases in between.

Sequencing was performed on blood. The source is a woman aged 18-29 years with Graves' hyperthyroidism. The V gene is TRBV15, the J gene TRBJ1-5; D ambiguous. CDR3 region: CATSRGVKQPQHF. CDR3 in DNA: TGTGCCACCAGCAGAGGGGTAAAACAGCCCCAGCATTTT.